Listed here is a single TCR beta chain. Assay used: immunoSEQ multiplex PCR; TCRdb lists only in-frame clones, some missing. This sample has 72,000 or so clones, with more than 90% found just once. The CDR3 length is 13 residues. CDR1 is ENHRY, CDR2 SYGVKD, per germline. V lost 7 bases and J 6 bases, leaving 15 bases between the germline ends. The data originate from a study of shared T cell receptors in the human thymus. V usage is TRBV10-3 and J usage is TRBJ1-2, with D possibly matching TRBD1 (5 bases). This TCR was sampled from a human donor. Sequenced sample: thymocytes. The CDR3 DNA reads TGTGCCATCACCCCGGCGGGACTGGATGGCTACACCTTC. It is translated as CAITPAGLDGYTF.